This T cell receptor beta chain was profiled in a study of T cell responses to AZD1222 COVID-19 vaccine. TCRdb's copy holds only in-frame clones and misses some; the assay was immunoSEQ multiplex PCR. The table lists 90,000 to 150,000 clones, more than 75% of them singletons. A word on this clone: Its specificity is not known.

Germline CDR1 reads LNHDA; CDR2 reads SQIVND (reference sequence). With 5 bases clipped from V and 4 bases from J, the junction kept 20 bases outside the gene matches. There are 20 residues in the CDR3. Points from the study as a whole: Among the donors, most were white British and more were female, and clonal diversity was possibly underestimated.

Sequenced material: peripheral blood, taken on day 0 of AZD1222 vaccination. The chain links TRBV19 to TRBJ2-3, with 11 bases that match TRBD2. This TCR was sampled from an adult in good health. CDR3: CASSPRAMDIAGGRPDTQYF. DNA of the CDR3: TGTGCCAGTAGTCCCCGTGCAATGGATATAGCGGGGGGGCGGCCAGATACGCAGTATTTT.